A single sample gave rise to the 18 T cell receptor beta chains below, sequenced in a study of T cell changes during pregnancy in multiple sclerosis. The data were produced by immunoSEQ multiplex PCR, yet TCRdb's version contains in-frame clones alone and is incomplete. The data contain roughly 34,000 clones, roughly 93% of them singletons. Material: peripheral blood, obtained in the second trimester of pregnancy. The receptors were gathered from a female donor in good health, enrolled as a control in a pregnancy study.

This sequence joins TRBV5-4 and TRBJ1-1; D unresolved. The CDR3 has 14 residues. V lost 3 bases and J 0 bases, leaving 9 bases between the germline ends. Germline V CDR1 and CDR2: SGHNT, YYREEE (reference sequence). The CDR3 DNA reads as TGTGCCAGCAGCTCTGGCCAGATGAACACTGAAGCTTTCTTT. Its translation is CASSSGQMNTEAFF. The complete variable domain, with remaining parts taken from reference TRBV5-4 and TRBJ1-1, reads ETGVTQSPTHLIKTRGQQVTLRCSSQSGHNTVSWYQQALGQGPQFIFQYYREEENGRGNFPPRFSGLQFPNYSSELNVNALELDDSALYLCASSSGQMNTEAFFGQGTRLTVV.

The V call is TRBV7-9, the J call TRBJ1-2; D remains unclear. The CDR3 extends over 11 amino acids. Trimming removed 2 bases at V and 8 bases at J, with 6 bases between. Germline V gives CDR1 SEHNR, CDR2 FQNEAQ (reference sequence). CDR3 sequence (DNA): TGTGCCAGCAGCTTAAGCTGGGGCTACACCTTC. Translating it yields CASSLSWGYTF.

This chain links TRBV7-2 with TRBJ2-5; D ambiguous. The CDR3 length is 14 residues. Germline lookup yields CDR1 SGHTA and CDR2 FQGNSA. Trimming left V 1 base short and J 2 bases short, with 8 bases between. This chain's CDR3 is CASSLGHAQETQYF. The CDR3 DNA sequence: TGTGCCAGCAGCTTAGGACACGCGCAAGAGACCCAGTACTTC.

The CDR3 region has the DNA TGTGCCAGTAGTATGGGGACTAGCGGGAGCTCCTACGAGCAGTACTTC. It codes for CASSMGTSGSSYEQYF. This chain connects TRBV19 to TRBJ2-7, with 14 positions matching TRBD2. The CDR3 has 16 amino acids. CDR1 LNHDA and CDR2 SQIVND come from the germline V gene (reference sequence). Trimming removed 3 bases from V and 0 bases from J; junction bases left unmatched: 1.

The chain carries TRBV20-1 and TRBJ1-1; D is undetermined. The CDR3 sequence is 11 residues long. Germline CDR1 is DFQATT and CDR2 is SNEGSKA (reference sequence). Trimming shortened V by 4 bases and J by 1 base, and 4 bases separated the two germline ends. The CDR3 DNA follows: TGCAGTGCTACAGGGAACACTGAAGCTTTCTTT. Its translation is CSATGNTEAFF.

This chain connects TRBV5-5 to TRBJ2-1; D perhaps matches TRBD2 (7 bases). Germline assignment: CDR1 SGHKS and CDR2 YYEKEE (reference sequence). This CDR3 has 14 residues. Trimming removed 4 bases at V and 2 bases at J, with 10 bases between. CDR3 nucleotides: TGTGCCAGCAGCAGGGGGGGCCCCTACAATGAGCAGTTCTTC. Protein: CASSRGGPYNEQFF.

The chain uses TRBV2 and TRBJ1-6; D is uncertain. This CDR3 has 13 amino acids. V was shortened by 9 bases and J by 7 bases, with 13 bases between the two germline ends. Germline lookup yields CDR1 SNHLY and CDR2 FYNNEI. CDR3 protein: CASTANRNSPLHF. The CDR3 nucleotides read TGTGCCAGTACAGCTAACCGAAATTCACCCCTCCACTTT. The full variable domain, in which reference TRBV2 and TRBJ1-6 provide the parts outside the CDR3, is EPEVTQTPSHQVTQMGQEVILRCVPISNHLYFYWYRQILGQKVEFLVSFYNNEISEKSEIFDDQFSVERPDGSNFTLKIRSTKLEDSAMYFCASTANRNSPLHFGNGTRLTVT.

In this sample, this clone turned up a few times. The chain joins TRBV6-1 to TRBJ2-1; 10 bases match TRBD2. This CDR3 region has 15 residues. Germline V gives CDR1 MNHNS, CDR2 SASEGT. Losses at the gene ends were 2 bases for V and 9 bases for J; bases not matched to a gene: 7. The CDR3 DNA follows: TGTGCCAGCAGTGAACTAGCGGGGGCTCCGGGTGAGCAGTTCTTC. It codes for CASSELAGAPGEQFF.

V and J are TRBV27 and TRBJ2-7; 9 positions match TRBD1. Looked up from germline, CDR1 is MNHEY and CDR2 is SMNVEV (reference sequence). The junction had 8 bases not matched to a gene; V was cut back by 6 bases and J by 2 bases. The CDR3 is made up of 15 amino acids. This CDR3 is CASSQGDRVTYEQYF. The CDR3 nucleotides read TGTGCCAGCAGCCAAGGGGACAGGGTGACCTACGAGCAGTACTTC.

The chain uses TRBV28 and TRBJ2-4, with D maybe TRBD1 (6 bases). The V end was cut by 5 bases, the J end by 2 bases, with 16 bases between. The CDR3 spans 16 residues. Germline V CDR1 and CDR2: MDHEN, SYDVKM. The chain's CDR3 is CASSRFRGLTKNIQYF. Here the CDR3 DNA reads TGTGCCAGCAGTAGATTCAGGGGTCTCACCAAAAACATTCAGTACTTC.

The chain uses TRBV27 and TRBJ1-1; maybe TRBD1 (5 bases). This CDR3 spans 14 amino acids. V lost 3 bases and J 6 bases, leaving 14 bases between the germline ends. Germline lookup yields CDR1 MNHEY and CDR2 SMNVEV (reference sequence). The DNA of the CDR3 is TGTGCCAGCAGTTTTTATGGTGGCAGGGCTGAAGCTTTCTTT. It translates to CASSFYGGRAEAFF.

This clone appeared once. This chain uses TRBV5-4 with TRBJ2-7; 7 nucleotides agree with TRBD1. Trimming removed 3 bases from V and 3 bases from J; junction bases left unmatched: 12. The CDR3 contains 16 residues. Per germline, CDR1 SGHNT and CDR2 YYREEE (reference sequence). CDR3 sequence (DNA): TGTGCCAGCAGCTCCGACCGGACAGGTGACAACTACGAGCAGTACTTC. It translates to CASSSDRTGDNYEQYF.

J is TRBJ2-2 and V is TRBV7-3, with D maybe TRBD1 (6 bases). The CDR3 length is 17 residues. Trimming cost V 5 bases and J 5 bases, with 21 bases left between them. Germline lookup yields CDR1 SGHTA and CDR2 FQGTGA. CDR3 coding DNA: TGTGCCAGCAGCCTTTTTACGGCCTCTACAGGGACCGGGGAGCTGTTTTTT. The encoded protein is CASSLFTASTGTGELFF. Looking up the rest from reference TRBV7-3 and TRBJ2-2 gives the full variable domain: GAGVSQTPSNKVTEKGKYVELRCDPISGHTALYWYRQSLGQGPEFLIYFQGTGAADDSGLPNDRFFAVRPEGSVSTLKIQRTERGDSAVYLCASSLFTASTGTGELFFGEGSRLTVL.

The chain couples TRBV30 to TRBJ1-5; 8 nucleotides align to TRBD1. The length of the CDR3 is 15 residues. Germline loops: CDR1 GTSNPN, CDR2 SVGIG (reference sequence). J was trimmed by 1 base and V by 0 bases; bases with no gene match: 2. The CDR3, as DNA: TGTGCCTGGAGTGTGAGGACAGGGAGCAATCAGCCCCAGCATTTT. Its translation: CAWSVRTGSNQPQHF.

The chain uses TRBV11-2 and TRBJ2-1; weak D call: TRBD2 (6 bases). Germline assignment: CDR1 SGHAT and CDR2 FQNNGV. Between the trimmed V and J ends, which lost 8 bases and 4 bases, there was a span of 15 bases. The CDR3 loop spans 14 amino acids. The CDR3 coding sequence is TGTGCCAGCGGAACCGGGACTTCATACAATGAGCAGTTCTTC. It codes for CASGTGTSYNEQFF.

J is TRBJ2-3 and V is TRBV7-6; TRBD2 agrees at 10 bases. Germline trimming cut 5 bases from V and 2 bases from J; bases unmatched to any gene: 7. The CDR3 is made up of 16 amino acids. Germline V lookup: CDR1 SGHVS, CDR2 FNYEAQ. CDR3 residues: CASSPERGGPTDTQYF. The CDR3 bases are TGTGCCAGCAGCCCAGAGCGGGGGGGCCCCACAGATACGCAGTATTTT.

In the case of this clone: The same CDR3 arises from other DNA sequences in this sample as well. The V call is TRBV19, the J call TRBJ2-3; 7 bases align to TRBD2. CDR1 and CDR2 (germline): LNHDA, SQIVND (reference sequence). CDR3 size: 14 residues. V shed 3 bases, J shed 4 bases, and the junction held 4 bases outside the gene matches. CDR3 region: CASSIPGGADTQYF. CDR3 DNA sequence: TGTGCCAGTAGTATTCCGGGAGGCGCAGATACGCAGTATTTT.

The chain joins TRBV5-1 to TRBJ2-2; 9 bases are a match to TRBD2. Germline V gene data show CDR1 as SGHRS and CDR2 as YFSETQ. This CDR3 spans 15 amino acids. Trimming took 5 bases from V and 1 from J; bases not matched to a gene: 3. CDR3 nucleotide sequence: TGCGCCAGCAGTCGACTAGCGGTGAACACCGGGGAGCTGTTTTTT. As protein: CASSRLAVNTGELFF.